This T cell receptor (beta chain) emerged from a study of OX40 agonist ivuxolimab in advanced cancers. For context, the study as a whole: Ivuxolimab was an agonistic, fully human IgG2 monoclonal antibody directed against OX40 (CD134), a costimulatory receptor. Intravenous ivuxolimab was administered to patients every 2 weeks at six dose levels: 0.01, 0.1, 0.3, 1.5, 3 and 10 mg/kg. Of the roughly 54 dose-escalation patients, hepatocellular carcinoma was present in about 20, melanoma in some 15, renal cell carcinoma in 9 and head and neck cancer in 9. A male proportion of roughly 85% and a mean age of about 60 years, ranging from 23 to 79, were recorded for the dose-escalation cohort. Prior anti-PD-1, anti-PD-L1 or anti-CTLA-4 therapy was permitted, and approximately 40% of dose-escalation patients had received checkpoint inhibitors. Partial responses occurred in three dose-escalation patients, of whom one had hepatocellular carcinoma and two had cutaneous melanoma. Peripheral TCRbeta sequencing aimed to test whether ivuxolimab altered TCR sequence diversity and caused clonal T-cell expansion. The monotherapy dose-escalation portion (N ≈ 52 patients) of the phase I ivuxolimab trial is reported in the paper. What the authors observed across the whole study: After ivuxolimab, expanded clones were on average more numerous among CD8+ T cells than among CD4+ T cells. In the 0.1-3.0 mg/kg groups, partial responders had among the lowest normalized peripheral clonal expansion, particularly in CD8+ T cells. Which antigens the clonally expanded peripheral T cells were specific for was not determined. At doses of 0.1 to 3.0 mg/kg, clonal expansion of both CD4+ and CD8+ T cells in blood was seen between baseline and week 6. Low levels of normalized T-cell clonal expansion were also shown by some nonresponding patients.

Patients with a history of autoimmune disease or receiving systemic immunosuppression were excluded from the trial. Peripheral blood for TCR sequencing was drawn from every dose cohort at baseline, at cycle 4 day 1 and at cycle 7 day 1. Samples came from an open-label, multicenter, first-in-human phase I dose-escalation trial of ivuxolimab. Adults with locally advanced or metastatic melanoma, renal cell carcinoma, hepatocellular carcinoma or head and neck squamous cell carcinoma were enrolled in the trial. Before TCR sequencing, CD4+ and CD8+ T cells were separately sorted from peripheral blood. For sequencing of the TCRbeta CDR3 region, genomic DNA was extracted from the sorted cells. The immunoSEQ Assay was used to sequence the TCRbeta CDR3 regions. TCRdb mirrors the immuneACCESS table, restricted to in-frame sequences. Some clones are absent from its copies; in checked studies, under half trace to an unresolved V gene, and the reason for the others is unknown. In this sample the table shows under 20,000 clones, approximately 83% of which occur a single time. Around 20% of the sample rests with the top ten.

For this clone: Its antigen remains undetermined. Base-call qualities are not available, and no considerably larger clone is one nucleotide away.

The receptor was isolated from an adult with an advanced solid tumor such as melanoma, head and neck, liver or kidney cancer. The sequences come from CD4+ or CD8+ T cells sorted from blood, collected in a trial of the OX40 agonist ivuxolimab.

The base sequence is TGTGCCAGCAGCTTACTGACAGGGACTAATAGGGAGACCCAGTACTTC. The encoded protein is CASSLLTGTNRETQYF. The chain employs TRBV11-2 and TRBJ2-5, with the D call tentatively TRBD1 or TRBD2, each fitting 7 bases. CDR3 length: 16 amino acids, cysteine to phenylalanine. The retained sequence is limited to the CDR3, 48 bases, with the frame set at the first base. According to the germline V gene, CDR1 reads SGHAT and CDR2 reads FQNNGV. V is cut by 2 bases and J by 5 bases, and the space between the germline ends is 18 bases.